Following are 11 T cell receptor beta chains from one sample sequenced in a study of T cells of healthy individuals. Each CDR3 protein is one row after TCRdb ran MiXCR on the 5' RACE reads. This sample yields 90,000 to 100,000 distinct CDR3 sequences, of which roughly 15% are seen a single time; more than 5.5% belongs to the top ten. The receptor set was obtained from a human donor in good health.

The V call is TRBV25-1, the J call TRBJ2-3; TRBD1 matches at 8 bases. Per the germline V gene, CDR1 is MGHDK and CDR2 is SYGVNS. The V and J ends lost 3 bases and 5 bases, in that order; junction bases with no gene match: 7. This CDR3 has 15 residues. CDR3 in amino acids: CASSDPDREVDTQYF. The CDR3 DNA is TGTGCCAGCAGTGACCCGGACAGGGAAGTAGATACGCAGTATTTT.

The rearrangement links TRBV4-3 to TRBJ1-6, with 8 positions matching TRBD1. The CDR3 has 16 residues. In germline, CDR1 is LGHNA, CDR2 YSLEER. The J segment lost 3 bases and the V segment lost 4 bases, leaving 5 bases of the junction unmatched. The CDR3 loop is CASSLMTGDYNSPLHF. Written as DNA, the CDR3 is TGCGCCAGCAGCCTTATGACAGGGGACTATAATTCACCCCTCCACTTT.

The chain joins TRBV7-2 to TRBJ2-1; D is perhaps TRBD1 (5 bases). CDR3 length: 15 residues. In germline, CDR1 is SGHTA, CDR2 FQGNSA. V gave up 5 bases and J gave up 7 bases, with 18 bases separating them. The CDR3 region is CASSVPGQKGNEQFF. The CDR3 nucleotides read TGTGCCAGCAGCGTCCCGGGCCAAAAGGGGAATGAGCAGTTCTTC. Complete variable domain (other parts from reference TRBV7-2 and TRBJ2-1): GAGVSQSPSNKVTEKGKDVELRCDPISGHTALYWYRQSLGQGLEFLIYFQGNSAPDKSGLPSDRFSAERTGGSVSTLTIQRTQQEDSAVYLCASSVPGQKGNEQFFGPGTRLTVL.

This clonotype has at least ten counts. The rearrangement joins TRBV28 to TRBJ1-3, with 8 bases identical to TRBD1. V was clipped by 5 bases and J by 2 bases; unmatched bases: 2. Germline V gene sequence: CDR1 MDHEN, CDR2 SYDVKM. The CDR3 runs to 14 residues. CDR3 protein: CASSKTGAGNTIYF. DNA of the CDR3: TGTGCCAGCAGTAAGACAGGGGCTGGAAACACCATATATTTT.

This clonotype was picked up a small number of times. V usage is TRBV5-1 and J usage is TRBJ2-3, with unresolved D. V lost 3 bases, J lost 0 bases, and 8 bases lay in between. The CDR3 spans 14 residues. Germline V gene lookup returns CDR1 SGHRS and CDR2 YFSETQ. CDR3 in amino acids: CASSWGSSTDTQYF. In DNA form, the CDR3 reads TGCGCCAGCAGCTGGGGATCTAGCACAGATACGCAGTATTTT.

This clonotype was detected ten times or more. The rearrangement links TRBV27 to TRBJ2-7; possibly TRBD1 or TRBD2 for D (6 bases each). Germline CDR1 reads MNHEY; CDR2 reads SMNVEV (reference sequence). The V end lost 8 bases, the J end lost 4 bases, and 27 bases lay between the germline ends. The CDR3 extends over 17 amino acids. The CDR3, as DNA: TGTGCCAGCTCTTTCACAGGGTGGCGGGACCACGGATACGAGCAGTACTTC. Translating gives CASSFTGWRDHGYEQYF.

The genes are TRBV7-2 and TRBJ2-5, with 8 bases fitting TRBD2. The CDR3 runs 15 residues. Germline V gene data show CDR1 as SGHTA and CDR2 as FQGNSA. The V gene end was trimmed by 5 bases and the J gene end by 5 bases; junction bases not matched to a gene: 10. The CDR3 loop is CASSPWGSGAETQYF. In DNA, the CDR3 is TGTGCCAGCAGCCCTTGGGGTAGCGGGGCGGAGACCCAGTACTTC.

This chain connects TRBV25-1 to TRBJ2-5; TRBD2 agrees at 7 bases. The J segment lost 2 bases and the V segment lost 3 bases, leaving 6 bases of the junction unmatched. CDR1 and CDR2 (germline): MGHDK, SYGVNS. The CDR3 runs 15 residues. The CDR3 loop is CASSDSSSGQETQYF. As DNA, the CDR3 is TGTGCCAGCAGTGATTCGTCTAGCGGTCAAGAGACCCAGTACTTC.

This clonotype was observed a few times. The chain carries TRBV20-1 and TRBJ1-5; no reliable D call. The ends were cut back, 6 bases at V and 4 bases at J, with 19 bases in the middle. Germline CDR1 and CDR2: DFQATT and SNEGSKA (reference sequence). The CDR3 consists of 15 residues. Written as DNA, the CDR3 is TGCAGTGCAAGGACCAGACAAGGCCCAAATCAGCCCCAGCATTTT. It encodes CSARTRQGPNQPQHF.

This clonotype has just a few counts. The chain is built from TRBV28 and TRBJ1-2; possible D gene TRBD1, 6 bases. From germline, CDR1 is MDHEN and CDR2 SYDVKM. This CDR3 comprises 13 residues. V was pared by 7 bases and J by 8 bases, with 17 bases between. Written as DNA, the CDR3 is TGTGCCAGCAAGCTCAGGGGAAGTTTGGGCTACACCTTC. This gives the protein CASKLRGSLGYTF.

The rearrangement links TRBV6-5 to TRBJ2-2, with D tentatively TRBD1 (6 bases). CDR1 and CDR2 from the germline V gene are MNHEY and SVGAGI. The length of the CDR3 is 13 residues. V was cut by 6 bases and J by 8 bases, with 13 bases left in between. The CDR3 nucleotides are TGTGCCAGCAGGCCCGGACAGTCTGGGGAGCTGTTTTTT. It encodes CASRPGQSGELFF.